This T cell receptor (beta chain) was observed in a study of CXCR3-negative and CXCR3-positive naive CD8 T cells (dated by TCRdb to between 2017 and 2020). As for the study more broadly: In total, around 150 million TRB reads were obtained, or roughly 1.5 +/- 0.3 million reads per library. The diversity and physicochemical repertoire analyses included some 11 donors pooled from two independent experiments. TRBV-TRBJ cluster analysis included naive subsets from roughly 5 donors and memory cells from 3 donors.

This clonotype comes out as medium-sized (0.01 to 0.1%) from its frequency, since no count is listed. It lacks a known antigen. Broader findings and caveats from the paper: Freshly isolated PBMCs were used for most assays because CXCR3 expression went down partially after cryopreservation. Surface CD5, linked to self-reactivity in mice, was comparable between naive subsets; TCR interaction strength was therefore also inferred from TRB CDR3 physicochemical properties. Comparably high repertoire diversity was found in both naive subsets, whereas much lower repertoire diversity was found in memory CD8+ T cells. TRB CDR3s from CXCR3-positive naive cells showed higher hydrophobicity (lower Kidera factor 4), lower energy, and higher strength and volume indices than CXCR3-negative naive cells. Naive CXCR3-negative and CXCR3-positive cells from the same donor showed similar TRBV-TRBJ usage, whereas memory cells showed distinct patterns.

TCRdb shows the sequencer as NextSeq 550. The Human TCR Profiling Kit (MiLaboratory) was used to make UMI-labeled 5' RACE TRB cDNA libraries. cDNA synthesis used the entire amount of extracted RNA, and PCR amplification then used the entire amount of cDNA produced. Libraries were prepared in parallel with an identical number of PCR cycles. The published analysis was carried out like this. With a minimum of two reads required per UMI, MIGEC and MiXCR pulled out about 52,000 +/- 9,100 unique UMI-labeled TRB cDNA molecules from each library. On average, 40,000 +/- 10,000 functional in-frame TRB CDR3 nucleotide clonotypes lacking stop codons were found per library. After downsampling to 5000 UMI-labeled TRB molecules per sample, diversity metrics, including normalized Shannon-Wiener and Chao1, were computed in VDJtools. VDJtools was used to calculate clonotype-size-weighted physicochemical properties of the central five CDR3 residues, namely interaction energy, strength, volume and Kidera factor 4. TCRdb reprocessed the reads; each CDR3 protein sequence makes one entry, and DNA is unavailable. The V and J calls and clone size are TCRdb's, not the authors'. This sample's listing comprises 8,200 or so distinct CDR3 sequences. The ten largest clones represent roughly 2% of the sample.

For each CD8+ T cell subset, flow sorting was done in triplicate, and about 300,000 cells per subset went directly into RLT lysis buffer. Naive CD8+ T cells were defined stringently as CD45RO-CCR7+CD27+CD95- to exclude memory contaminants. Peripheral blood mononuclear cells were isolated from buffy coats using standard density gradient centrifugation. Naive CXCR3-negative and CXCR3-positive CD8+ T cells were flow-sorted using a FACSAria III. An RNeasy Mini Kit was used to extract total RNA from the sorted cells. Counted from cysteine to phenylalanine, this CDR3 has 17 amino acids. Only the protein is on record. For CDR1 and CDR2, the germline V gene (reference sequence) lists SEHNR and FQNEAQ.

The sequence came from a human donor in good health. Some clones in this sample may be carry-over from other donors' samples. Sequencing used naive CXCR3+ CD8+ T cells from blood. The cell subset or site label corresponds to: CD45RO-CCR7+CD27+CD95- naive CD8+ T cells expressing CXCR3 (TNR3+). The rearranged segments are TRBV7-9 and TRBJ2-1; absent DNA, TCRdb's TRBD1 call cannot be checked. The CDR3 region: CASSIWIEGALNNEQFF.